This T cell receptor beta chain was observed in a study of memory CD4+ T cells and cytomegalovirus serostatus. Study-wide results and caveats: Suggested: most of the CMV-linked TCR signature lies in CD4+ memory cells.

There are a few counts of this clone. Its antigen is not known. Generated by immunoSEQ multiplex PCR, the TCRdb table keeps only in-frame clones and is missing some. The sample lists tens of thousands of clones; around 80% were seen once. From germline, CDR1 is GTSNPN and CDR2 SVGIG (reference sequence). V was clipped by 4 bases and J by 5 bases, with 11 bases between them. This CDR3 has 12 amino acids. Single viable CD3+CD4+CD8-CD45RO+ cells were sorted as the memory CD4+ T cells. Positive selection with CD4 microbeads enriched total CD4+ T cells. This clonotype was sampled from an adult in good health and CMV-seronegative. The chain combines TRBV30 with TRBJ1-1; D might be TRBD1 (6 bases). Sequencing was done on a sample of memory CD4+ T cells from blood. CDR3 in amino acids: CAWNPGETEAFF. CDR3 bases: TGTGCCTGGAATCCAGGGGAAACTGAAGCTTTCTTT.